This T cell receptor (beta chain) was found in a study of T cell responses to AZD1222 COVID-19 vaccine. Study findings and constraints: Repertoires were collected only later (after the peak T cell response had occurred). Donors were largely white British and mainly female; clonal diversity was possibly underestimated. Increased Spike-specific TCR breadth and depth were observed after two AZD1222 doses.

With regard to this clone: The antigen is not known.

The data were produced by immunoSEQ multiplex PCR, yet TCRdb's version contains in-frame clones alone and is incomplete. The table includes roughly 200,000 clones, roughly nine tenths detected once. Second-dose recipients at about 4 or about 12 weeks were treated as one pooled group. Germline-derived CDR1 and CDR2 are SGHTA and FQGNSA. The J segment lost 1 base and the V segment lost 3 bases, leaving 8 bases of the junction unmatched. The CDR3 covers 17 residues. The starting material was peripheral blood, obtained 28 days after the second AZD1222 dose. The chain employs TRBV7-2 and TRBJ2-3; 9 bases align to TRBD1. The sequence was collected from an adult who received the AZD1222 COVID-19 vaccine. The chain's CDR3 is CASSFRTGGLGTDTQYF. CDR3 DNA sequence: TGTGCCAGCAGCTTCAGAACAGGGGGCCTCGGCACAGATACGCAGTATTTT.